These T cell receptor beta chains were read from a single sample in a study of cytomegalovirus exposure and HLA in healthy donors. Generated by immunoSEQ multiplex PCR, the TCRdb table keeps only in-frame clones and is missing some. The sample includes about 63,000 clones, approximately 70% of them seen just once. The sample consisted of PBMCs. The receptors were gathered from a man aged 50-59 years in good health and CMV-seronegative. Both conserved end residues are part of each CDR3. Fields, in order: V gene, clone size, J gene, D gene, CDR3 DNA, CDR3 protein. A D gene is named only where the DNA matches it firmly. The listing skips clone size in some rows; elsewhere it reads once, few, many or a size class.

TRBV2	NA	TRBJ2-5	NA	TGTGCCAGCAGCTACGATGGGGGGTTAGGAGAGACCCAGTACTTC	CASSYDGGLGETQYF
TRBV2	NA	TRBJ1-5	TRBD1	TGTGCCAGCACAGGTTCAGGGGGCGCGGGACAGCCCCAGCATTTT	CASTGSGGAGQPQHF
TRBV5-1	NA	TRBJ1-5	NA	TGCGCCAGCAGCTTGGACAGTAATCAGCCCCAGCATTTT	CASSLDSNQPQHF
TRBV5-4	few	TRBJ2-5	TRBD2	TGTGCCAGCAGCTCAAGGACTAGCGGGCAAGAGACCCAGTACTTC	CASSSRTSGQETQYF
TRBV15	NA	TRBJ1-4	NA	TGTGCCACCAGCAGGGCATCCGGGCCTATGGGGGGAACTAATGAAAAACTGTTTTTT	CATSRASGPMGGTNEKLFF
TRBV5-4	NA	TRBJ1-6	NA	TGTGCCAGCAACATGAGGGGGAACTCACCCCTCCACTTT	CASNMRGNSPLHF
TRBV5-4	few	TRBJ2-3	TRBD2	TGTGCCAGCAGCCCAGCGGGGGGCAACACAGATACGCAGTATTTT	CASSPAGGNTDTQYF
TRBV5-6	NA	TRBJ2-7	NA	TGTGCCAGCAGCACTATTACGGGCGAGCAGTACTTC	CASSTITGEQYF
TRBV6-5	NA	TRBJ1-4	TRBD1	TGTGCCACCAGGGGGGGGGCAGCTAATGAAAAACTGTTTTTT	CATRGGAANEKLFF
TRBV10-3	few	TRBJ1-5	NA	TGTGCCATCAGTGAGGGACAGTCGGGGCAGCCCCAGCATTTT	CAISEGQSGQPQHF
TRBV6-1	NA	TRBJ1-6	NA	TGTGCCAGCAGCCCTTCTAATTCACCCCTCCACTTT	CASSPSNSPLHF
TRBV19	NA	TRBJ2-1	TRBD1	TGTGCCAGTAGCCTACAGGGGATGAGGAGGAGTGAGCAGTTCTTC	CASSLQGMRRSEQFF
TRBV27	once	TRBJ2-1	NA	TGTGCCAGCAGTTATGATCGGAATGAGCAGTTCTTC	CASSYDRNEQFF
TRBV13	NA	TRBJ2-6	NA	TGTGCCAGCAGCCCCTATATCGGCGGGGACTTTATGGGGGCCAACGTCCTGACTTTC	CASSPYIGGDFMGANVLTF
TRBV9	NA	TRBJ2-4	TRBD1	TGTGCCAGCAGCAGACGGGACAGGGGAAACATTCAGTACTTC	CASSRRDRGNIQYF
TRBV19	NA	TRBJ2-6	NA	TGTGCCAGTAGTACAACACCCACTGGGGCCAACGTCCTGACTTTC	CASSTTPTGANVLTF
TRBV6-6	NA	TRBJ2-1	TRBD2	TGTGCCACGGGACTAGGGGTTCCCTACAATGAGCAGTTCTTC	CATGLGVPYNEQFF
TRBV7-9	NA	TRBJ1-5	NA	TGTGCCAGCAGTTCAAGCGGGGTAAATCAGCCCCAGCATTTT	CASSSSGVNQPQHF
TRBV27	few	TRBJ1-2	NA	TGTGCCAGCAGTTTATCTGACAGGAACTATGGCTACACCTTC	CASSLSDRNYGYTF
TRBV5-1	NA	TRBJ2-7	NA	TGCGCCAGCAGCTCCCGGTCTATCGTCTACGAGCAGTACTTC	CASSSRSIVYEQYF
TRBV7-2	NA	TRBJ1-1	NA	TGTGCCAGCAGTCTGGGGCCGAGACCAGTGAACACTGAAGCTTTCTTT	CASSLGPRPVNTEAFF
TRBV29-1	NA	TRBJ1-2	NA	TGCAGCGTATCTATTGACTATGGCTACACCTTC	CSVSIDYGYTF
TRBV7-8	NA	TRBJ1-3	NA	TGTGCCAGCAGCCCCTCGGCGGGGTTCTCTGGAAACACCATATATTTT	CASSPSAGFSGNTIYF
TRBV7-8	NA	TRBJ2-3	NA	TGTGCCAGCAGCTTAGCGGGTGGGCTCCTTCCAGCAGATACGCAGTATTTT	CASSLAGGLLPADTQYF
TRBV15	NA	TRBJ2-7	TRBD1	TGTGCCACCAGCAGCAGGGGGTGGGAGCAGTACTTC	CATSSRGWEQYF
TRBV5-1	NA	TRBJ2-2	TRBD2	TGCGCCAGCAGCCCCGCCGGGGGGGCCGCGAACACCGGGGAGCTGTTTTTT	CASSPAGGAANTGELFF
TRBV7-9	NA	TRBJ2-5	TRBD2	TGTGCCAGCAGCAGCGGGGTGATGGAGACCCAGTACTTC	CASSSGVMETQYF
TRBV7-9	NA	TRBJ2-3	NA	TGTGCCAGCAGCTTAGAAGGAAAAGGGGTTCAGACAGATACGCAGTATTTT	CASSLEGKGVQTDTQYF
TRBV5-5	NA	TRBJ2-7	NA	TGTGCCAGCAGCTTGGCACAGGCCCCCAGGCAGTACTTC	CASSLAQAPRQYF
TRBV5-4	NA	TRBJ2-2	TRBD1	TGTGCCAGCAGCAACGACAGGGTAAACACCGGGGAGCTGTTTTTT	CASSNDRVNTGELFF
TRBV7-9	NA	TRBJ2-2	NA	TGTTCCAGCAGGCATCGGACAGATCAAGTGTCCGGGGAGCTGTTTTTT	CSSRHRTDQVSGELFF
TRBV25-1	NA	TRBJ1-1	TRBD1	TGTGCCAGCAGACACAGGGGAGGTCTTGGGGACACTGAAGCTTTCTTT	CASRHRGGLGDTEAFF
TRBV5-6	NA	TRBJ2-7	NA	TGTGCCAGCAGCTTGTGGCCCGGGGCCTACGAGCAGTACTTC	CASSLWPGAYEQYF
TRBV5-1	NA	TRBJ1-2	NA	TGCGCCAGCAGCTTGGCTCGCGGGGGTAGGGGCTACACCTTC	CASSLARGGRGYTF
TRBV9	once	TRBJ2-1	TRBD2	TGTGCCAGCAGCGTAGTTGGCGGGGGGGTTTGGGGAGAGCAGTTCTTC	CASSVVGGGVWGEQFF
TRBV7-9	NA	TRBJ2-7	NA	TGTGCCAGCAGCTTCCACCGGGACACAACCTACGAGCAGTACTTC	CASSFHRDTTYEQYF
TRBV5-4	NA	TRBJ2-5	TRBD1	TGTGCCAGCAGTCCACAGGGGATAAGGACCCAGTACTTC	CASSPQGIRTQYF
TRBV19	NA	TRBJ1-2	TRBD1	TGTGCCAGTAGTAGAGGACAGGAGAGCTACTATGGCTACACCTTC	CASSRGQESYYGYTF
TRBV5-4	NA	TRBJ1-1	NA	TGTGCCAGCAGTCCTTCGTCGGGGCACGGGGGGGACACTGAAGCTTTCTTT	CASSPSSGHGGDTEAFF
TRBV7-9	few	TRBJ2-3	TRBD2	TGTGCCAGCAGCCTATCAACTAGCGGGGGTGGGGGGACGCAGTATTTT	CASSLSTSGGGGTQYF
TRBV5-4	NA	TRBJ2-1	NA	TGTGCCAGCAGCTTGGCGACAGGTGAGCAGTTCTTC	CASSLATGEQFF
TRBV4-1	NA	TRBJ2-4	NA	TGCGCCAGCAGCTCACGATCTTCCCAACCCAACCTAGAAAACATTCAGTACTTC	CASSSRSSQPNLENIQYF
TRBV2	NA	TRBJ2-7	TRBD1	TGTGCCAGCAGGAGACCTCGGGACAGGGTCTCGTACGAGCAGTACTTC	CASRRPRDRVSYEQYF
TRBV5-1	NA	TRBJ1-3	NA	TGCGCCAGCTCTGGGGCAGGCTCTGGAAACACCATATATTTT	CASSGAGSGNTIYF
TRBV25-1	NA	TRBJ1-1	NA	TGTGCCAGCAGTGACACCGGTTACTCGGTCGAGGCTTTCTTT	CASSDTGYSVEAFF
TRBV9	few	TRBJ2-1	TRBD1	TGTGCCAGCAGCGGCAGGGGGAACCCCTACAATGAGCAGTTCTTC	CASSGRGNPYNEQFF
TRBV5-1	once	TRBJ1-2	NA	TGCGCCAGCAGCTTACAGGGAAGAGAGGGTGGCTACACCTTC	CASSLQGREGGYTF
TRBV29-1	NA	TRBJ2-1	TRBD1	TGCAGCGTTGAGGGGACAGGGTCCGAGCAGTTCTTC	CSVEGTGSEQFF
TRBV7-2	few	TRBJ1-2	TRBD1	TGTGCCAGCAGCCCCGAGACAGGGCGAAAGGACTACACCTTC	CASSPETGRKDYTF
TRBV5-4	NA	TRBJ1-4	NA	TGTGCCAGCAGCGACGGACAGAATGAAAAACTGTTTTTT	CASSDGQNEKLFF
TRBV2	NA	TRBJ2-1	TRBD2	TGTGCCAGCAGAGGGCGTTCCGGGACTAGCCTTGTCCATGAGCAGTTCTTC	CASRGRSGTSLVHEQFF
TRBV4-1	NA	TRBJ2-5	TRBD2	TGCGCCAGCAGCCAAATGGGAGGGCCCCAAGAGACCCAGTACTTC	CASSQMGGPQETQYF
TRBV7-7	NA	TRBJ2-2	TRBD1	TGTGCTAGCAGCTTGACAGGGGGCCCGAGCACCGGGGAGCTGTTTTTT	CASSLTGGPSTGELFF